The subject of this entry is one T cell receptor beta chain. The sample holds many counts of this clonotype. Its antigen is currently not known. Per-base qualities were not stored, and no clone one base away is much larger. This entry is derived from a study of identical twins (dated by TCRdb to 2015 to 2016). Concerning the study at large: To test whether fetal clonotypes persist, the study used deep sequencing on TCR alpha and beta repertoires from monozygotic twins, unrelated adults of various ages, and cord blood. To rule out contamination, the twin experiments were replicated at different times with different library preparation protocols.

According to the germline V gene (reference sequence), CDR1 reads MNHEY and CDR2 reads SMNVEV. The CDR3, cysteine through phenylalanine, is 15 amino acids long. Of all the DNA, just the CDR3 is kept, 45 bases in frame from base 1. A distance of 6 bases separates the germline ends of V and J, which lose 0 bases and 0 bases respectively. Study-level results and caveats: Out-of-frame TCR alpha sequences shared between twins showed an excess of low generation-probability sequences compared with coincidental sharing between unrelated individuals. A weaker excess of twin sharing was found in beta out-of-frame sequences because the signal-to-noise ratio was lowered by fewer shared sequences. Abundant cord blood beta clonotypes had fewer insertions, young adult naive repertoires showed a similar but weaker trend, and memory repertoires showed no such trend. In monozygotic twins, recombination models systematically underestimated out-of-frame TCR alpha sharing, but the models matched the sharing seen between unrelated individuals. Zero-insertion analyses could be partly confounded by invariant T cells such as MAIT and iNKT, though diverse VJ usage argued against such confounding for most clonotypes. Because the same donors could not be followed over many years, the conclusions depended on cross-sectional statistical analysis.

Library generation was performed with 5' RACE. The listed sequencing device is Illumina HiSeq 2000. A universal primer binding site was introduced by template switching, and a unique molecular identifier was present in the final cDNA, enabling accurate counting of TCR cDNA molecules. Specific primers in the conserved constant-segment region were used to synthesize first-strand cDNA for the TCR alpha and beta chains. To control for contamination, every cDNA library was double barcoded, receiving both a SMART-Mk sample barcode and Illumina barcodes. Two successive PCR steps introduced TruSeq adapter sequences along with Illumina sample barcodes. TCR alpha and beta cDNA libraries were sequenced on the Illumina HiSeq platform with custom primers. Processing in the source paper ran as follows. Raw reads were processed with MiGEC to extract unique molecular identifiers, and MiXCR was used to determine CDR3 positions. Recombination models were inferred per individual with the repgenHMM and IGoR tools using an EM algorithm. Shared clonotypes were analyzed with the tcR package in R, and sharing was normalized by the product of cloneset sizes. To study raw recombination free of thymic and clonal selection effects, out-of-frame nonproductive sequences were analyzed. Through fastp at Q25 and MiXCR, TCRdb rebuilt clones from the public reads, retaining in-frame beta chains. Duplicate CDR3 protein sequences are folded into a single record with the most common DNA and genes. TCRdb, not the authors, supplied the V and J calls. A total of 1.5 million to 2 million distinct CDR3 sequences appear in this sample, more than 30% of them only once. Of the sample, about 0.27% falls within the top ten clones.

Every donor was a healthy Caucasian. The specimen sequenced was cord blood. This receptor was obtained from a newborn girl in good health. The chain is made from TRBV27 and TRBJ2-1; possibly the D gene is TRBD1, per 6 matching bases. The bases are TGTGCCAGCAGTTTATCGGACAGCTCCTACAATGAGCAGTTCTTC. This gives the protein CASSLSDSSYNEQFF.